Sequencing of this T cell receptor beta chain was carried out in a study of OX40 agonist ivuxolimab in advanced cancers. In the study overall: Prior anti-PD-1, anti-PD-L1 or anti-CTLA-4 therapy was allowed; roughly 40% had some. Partial response was recorded in three patients: one hepatocellular carcinoma and two cutaneous melanoma cases.

Concerning this clone itself: Its antigen is not identified.

Notes on the study in general: The study observed clonal expansion of CD4+ and CD8+ blood T cells by week 6 at 0.1 to 3.0 mg/kg.

Clones were sequenced by immunoSEQ multiplex PCR, and TCRdb holds only the in-frame ones, with some missing. Of around 45,000 clones listed, about 86% were seen once; the top ten hold under 40%. The material was CD4+ or CD8+ T cells sorted from blood, obtained in a trial of the OX40 agonist ivuxolimab. The receptor was isolated from an adult with an advanced solid tumor such as melanoma, head and neck, liver or kidney cancer.

The CDR3 bases are TGTGCCAGCAGCGTAGGGGGACCCAGCACAGATACGCAGTATTTT. Residues: CASSVGGPSTDTQYF. The chain joins TRBV9 to TRBJ2-3; D may be TRBD1 or TRBD2 (5 bases each). Germline V gene data show CDR1 as SGDLS and CDR2 as YYNGEE. V was cut by 0 bases and J by 0 bases, with 8 bases left in between. The CDR3 is made up of 15 amino acids.